These 29 T cell receptor beta chains were all obtained from the same sample, sequenced in a study of response to subunit inactivated influenza vaccine. TCRdb passed the RT-PCR reads through MiXCR, listing each CDR3 protein once. The table shows 150,000 to 200,000 distinct CDR3 sequences, with roughly 8.7% occurring only once. The sequenced sample was non-naive T cells sorted from PBMCs, obtained on the day of vaccination. The receptors stem from a middle-aged man who received an inactivated influenza vaccine.

In its sample, this clonotype was seen a few times. The rearrangement joins TRBV7-9 to TRBJ2-1; D possibly corresponds to TRBD1 (7 bases). The V gene's germline CDR1 is SEHNR and CDR2 FQNEAQ (reference sequence). The CDR3 consists of 16 residues. The germline V and J ends were trimmed by 4 bases and 6 bases, with 19 bases remaining between them. The CDR3 sequence: CASSYYRGGPGNEQFF. DNA of the CDR3: TGTGCCAGCAGCTACTACAGGGGAGGCCCCGGCAATGAGCAGTTCTTC.

This rearrangement joins TRBV24-1 to TRBJ2-3; TRBD1 or TRBD2 may be the D gene (5 bases each). This CDR3 region has 15 residues. Germline V gene lookup returns CDR1 KGHDR and CDR2 SFDVKD. Trimming stripped 1 base from V and 0 bases from J, with 7 bases between. The CDR3 DNA is TGTGCCACCAGTGATTTTAGGGACAGCACAGATACGCAGTATTTT. Translation: CATSDFRDSTDTQYF.

The chain combines TRBV3-1 with TRBJ2-3, with D unresolved. The CDR3 covers 16 residues. V lost 0 bases and J lost 8, with 18 bases in between. Germline-derived CDR1 and CDR2 are LGHDT and YNNKEL (reference sequence). CDR3 residues: CASSQEWSPLPATQYF. The DNA of the CDR3 is TGTGCCAGCAGCCAAGAGTGGTCTCCTCTCCCAGCTACGCAGTATTTT.

This clonotype has a count of ten or more. The chain joins TRBV7-2 to TRBJ2-3; D is perhaps TRBD1 (5 bases). The CDR3 sequence is 16 residues long. Trimming removed 1 base from V and 4 bases from J, with 15 bases in between. Germline loops: CDR1 SGHTA, CDR2 FQGNSA. The CDR3 DNA reads TGTGCCAGCAGCTTAGTATACCAGGGTGGCCCAGATACGCAGTATTTT. Translated, it gives CASSLVYQGGPDTQYF.

The table lists this clonotype with a count of one. At one end, the junction sequence differs from germline, possibly due to a read error. J is TRBJ1-3 and V is TRBV9; 8 bases match TRBD1. Germline CDR1 reads SGDLS; CDR2 reads YYNGEE. The CDR3 consists of 16 residues. The CDR3 DNA sequence: TGTGCCAGCAGGGGTCAGGGGGCTTTCTCTGGAAACACCATATCTTTT. This codes for CASRGQGAFSGNTISF.

Only a few counts were recorded for this clonotype. This chain connects TRBV3-1 to TRBJ2-5; 12 positions agree with TRBD2. With 3 bases clipped from V and 4 bases from J, the junction kept 3 bases outside the gene matches. The CDR3 is 15 residues long. CDR1 and CDR2 from the germline V gene are LGHDT and YNNKEL (reference sequence). The CDR3 DNA follows: TGTGCCAGCAGCCACTCACTAGCGGGAGGAGAGACCCAGTACTTC. It codes for CASSHSLAGGETQYF.

The chain employs TRBV14 and TRBJ1-1, with 7 bases aligning to TRBD1. The CDR3 extends over 15 amino acids. Germline V lookup: CDR1 SGHDN, CDR2 FVKESK. Germline trimming cut 4 bases from V and 2 bases from J; bases unmatched to any gene: 7. CDR3: CASSLDRAFNTEAFF. The CDR3 DNA reads TGTGCCAGCAGCCTTGACAGGGCGTTTAACACTGAAGCTTTCTTT. Drawing the rest from reference TRBV14 and TRBJ1-1, the complete variable domain is EAGVTQFPSHSVIEKGQTVTLRCDPISGHDNLYWYRRVMGKEIKFLLHFVKESKQDESGMPNNRFLAERTGGTYSTLKVQPAELEDSGVYFCASSLDRAFNTEAFFGQGTRLTVV.

Many counts were recorded for this clonotype. V and J are TRBV28 and TRBJ2-6; the D call may be TRBD1 or TRBD2 (5 bases each). The ends were cut back, 4 bases at V and 4 bases at J, with 14 bases in the middle. CDR3 length equals 16 residues. The germline CDR1 and CDR2 sequences are MDHEN and SYDVKM. The CDR3 nucleotides are TGTGCCAGCAGTTCCGGGACCCACCGGGGGGCCAACGTCCTGACTTTC. It specifies CASSSGTHRGANVLTF.

The CDR3 DNA sequence: TGTGCCAGCAGTTACTCGTCATTCGGGACTAGGGAGTACGAGCAGTACTTC. It encodes CASSYSSFGTREYEQYF. This chain links TRBV6-2 or TRBV6-3 with TRBJ2-7, with 8 positions matching TRBD2. Looked up from germline, CDR1 is MNHEY and CDR2 is SVGEGT. With 0 bases clipped from V and 4 bases from J, the junction kept 11 bases outside the gene matches. This CDR3 comprises 17 residues.

This rearrangement joins TRBV6-1 to TRBJ2-3; the D gene could be TRBD1 or TRBD2 (5 bases each). Trimming cost V 7 bases and J 7 bases, with 15 bases left between them. The germline V gene has CDR1 MNHNS and CDR2 SASEGT. CDR3 length: 13 residues. The CDR3 DNA is TGTGCCAGCAACGAGGGGAAGGGGTATACGCAGTATTTT. Protein: CASNEGKGYTQYF.

This clonotype was seen ten or more times. V usage is TRBV5-6 and J usage is TRBJ2-5; 8 bases agree with TRBD1. The CDR3 is 19 residues long. Germline V lookup: CDR1 SGHDT, CDR2 YYEEEE. V was pared by 0 bases and J by 5 bases, with 18 bases of the junction left unmatched. CDR3 sequence: CASSLDGQGANKPGETQYF. The CDR3 region has the DNA TGTGCCAGCAGCTTGGACGGTCAGGGGGCGAATAAACCAGGGGAGACCCAGTACTTC. Filled out from reference TRBV5-6 and TRBJ2-5, the complete variable domain reads DAGVTQSPTHLIKTRGQQVTLRCSPKSGHDTVSWYQQALGQGPQFIFQYYEEEERQRGNFPDRFSGHQFPNYSSELNVNALLLGDSALYLCASSLDGQGANKPGETQYFGPGTRLLVL.

The V call is TRBV20-1, the J call TRBJ2-7; TRBD1 is a possible D gene (5 bases). Per germline, CDR1 DFQATT and CDR2 SNEGSKA (reference sequence). V was pared by 0 bases and J by 0 bases, with 12 bases between. This CDR3 region has 15 residues. The CDR3 protein is CSARDLRQGSYEQYF. CDR3 bases: TGCAGTGCTAGAGATCTCAGGCAGGGCTCCTACGAGCAGTACTTC.

The rearrangement uses TRBV2 and TRBJ2-5; TRBD2 might be the D (5 bases). The germline CDR1 and CDR2 sequences are SNHLY and FYNNEI. The CDR3 has 13 amino acids. Trimming took off 0 bases at V and 5 bases at J, with 7 bases between the two ends. The CDR3 loop reads CASSEARGETQYF. The CDR3, as DNA: TGTGCCAGCAGTGAAGCCCGCGGGGAGACCCAGTACTTC. Full variable domain (remainder filled in from reference TRBV2 and TRBJ2-5): EPEVTQTPSHQVTQMGQEVILRCVPISNHLYFYWYRQILGQKVEFLVSFYNNEISEKSEIFDDQFSVERPDGSNFTLKIRSTKLEDSAMYFCASSEARGETQYFGPGTRLLVL.

This clonotype was counted many times. The chain joins TRBV10-3 to TRBJ1-1, with 8 bases matching TRBD1. In germline, CDR1 is ENHRY, CDR2 SYGVKD. The CDR3 is made up of 16 amino acids. Trimming took 6 bases from V and 0 from J; bases not matched to a gene: 9. CDR3 nucleotides: TGTGCCATCAGACCCCGGGACAGGCGCATGAACACTGAAGCTTTCTTT. Amino acids: CAIRPRDRRMNTEAFF.

CDR3 sequence reads: CSATDYSGSETQYF. The CDR3 region has the DNA TGCAGTGCTACCGACTATTCGGGTTCAGAGACCCAGTACTTC. The chain carries TRBV20-1 and TRBJ2-5, with D possibly being TRBD2 (5 bases). Per the germline V gene, CDR1 is DFQATT and CDR2 is SNEGSKA (reference sequence). V lost 4 bases to trimming and J lost 4 bases, with 16 bases between them. The CDR3 consists of 14 residues.

The rearrangement joins TRBV5-5 to TRBJ1-4; D is uncertain. V was pared by 5 bases and J by 4 bases, with 15 bases between. The CDR3 has 15 amino acids. Germline V gene lookup returns CDR1 SGHKS and CDR2 YYEKEE (reference sequence). This CDR3 is CASSPVGGRNEKLFF. CDR3 nucleotides: TGTGCCAGCAGTCCCGTCGGAGGGCGTAATGAAAAACTGTTTTTT.

The chain combines TRBV28 with TRBJ2-3; D might be TRBD2 (5 bases). The CDR3 loop spans 13 amino acids. Trimming took 6 bases from V and 4 from J, leaving 11 bases between them. Germline V gives CDR1 MDHEN, CDR2 SYDVKM. This CDR3 reads CASSLISADTQYF. Written as DNA, the CDR3 is TGTGCCAGCAGCCTAATTAGCGCAGATACGCAGTATTTT.

This clonotype appeared many times. The chain carries TRBV27 and TRBJ1-1; D is unclear. The CDR3 is made up of 11 amino acids. Germline V lookup: CDR1 MNHEY, CDR2 SMNVEV (reference sequence). V shed 5 bases and J shed 8 bases, with 9 bases lying between them. CDR3: CASSQAEEAFF. In DNA, the CDR3 is TGTGCCAGCAGTCAGGCGGAGGAAGCTTTCTTT.

The sample holds a few counts of this clonotype. This sequence joins TRBV29-1 and TRBJ2-7; 10 bases are a match to TRBD1. Germline V gene sequence: CDR1 SQVTM, CDR2 ANQGSEA. This CDR3 spans 13 amino acids. The V gene end was trimmed by 6 bases and the J gene end by 4 bases; junction bases not matched to a gene: 6. CDR3: CSVLDRGQYEQYF. CDR3 sequence (DNA): TGCAGCGTGCTAGACAGGGGGCAATACGAGCAGTACTTC.

The chain joins TRBV5-1 to TRBJ2-5; D gene uncertain. This CDR3 is 14 amino acids long. V shed 0 bases and J shed 5 bases, with 11 bases lying between them. Per the germline V gene, CDR1 is SGHRS and CDR2 is YFSETQ. CDR3: CASSLGSGGETQYF. The DNA for the CDR3 is TGCGCCAGCAGCTTGGGATCTGGTGGGGAGACCCAGTACTTC.

The chain recombines TRBV24-1 with TRBJ2-6; D not resolved. Trimming shortened V by 3 bases and J by 2 bases, and 10 bases separated the two germline ends. The CDR3 is 16 amino acids. The germline V gene has CDR1 KGHDR and CDR2 SFDVKD. In DNA, the CDR3 is TGTGCCACCAGTGATCCGAGTAACCCTGGGGCCAACGTCCTGACTTTC. It is translated as CATSDPSNPGANVLTF.

The chain carries TRBV20-1 and TRBJ2-2; TRBD2 matches at 7 bases. V shed 0 bases, J shed 4 bases, and the junction held 5 bases outside the gene matches. The CDR3 is 15 amino acids. Germline lookup yields CDR1 DFQATT and CDR2 SNEGSKA (reference sequence). The CDR3 sequence is CSARDVASGTGELFF. The CDR3 nucleotides read TGCAGTGCTAGAGATGTAGCTAGCGGCACCGGGGAGCTGTTTTTT.

This clonotype has at least ten counts. V is TRBV6-2 or TRBV6-3 and J is TRBJ2-6; no clear D. The CDR3 is made up of 15 amino acids. Germline V gene sequence: CDR1 MNHEY, CDR2 SVGEGT. The V end was cut by 9 bases, the J end by 0 bases, with 12 bases between. Here the CDR3 reads CASENGFSGANVLTF. CDR3 coding DNA: TGTGCCAGTGAGAACGGGTTCTCTGGGGCCAACGTCCTGACTTTC.

This clonotype was observed a handful of times. This chain connects TRBV6-6 to TRBJ1-4, with D possibly being TRBD1 (5 bases). The CDR3 extends over 12 amino acids. The germline V gene encodes CDR1 MNHNY and CDR2 SVGAGI (reference sequence). V was trimmed by 10 bases and J by 7 bases, leaving 13 bases between them. As DNA, the CDR3 is TGTGCCACCGGTCGGGGGATTGAAAAACTGTTTTTT. Translation gives CATGRGIEKLFF.

V is TRBV6-5 and J is TRBJ2-7; D is uncertain. Trimming took off 3 bases at V and 7 bases at J, with 16 bases between the two ends. Germline CDR1 reads MNHEY; CDR2 reads SVGAGI. The CDR3 runs 14 residues. The CDR3 DNA sequence: TGTGCCAGCAGTTATGCCCGACACGCCTTGGAGCAGTACTTC. Protein product: CASSYARHALEQYF.

This clonotype was found many times. The chain is built from TRBV5-1 and TRBJ2-7; TRBD2 matches 10 bases. V shed 7 bases and J 5 bases; nucleotides not matched to a gene: 9. The CDR3 runs to 14 residues. Per germline, CDR1 SGHRS and CDR2 YFSETQ. DNA for the CDR3: TGCGCCAGCGGCCAGCGGGGGGGCAGCGACGAGCAGTACTTC. It translates to CASGQRGGSDEQYF.

Many counts were recorded for this clonotype. The chain is built from TRBV28 and TRBJ2-5, with D unclear. The CDR3 has 17 residues. V dropped 3 bases and J dropped 3 bases, with 20 bases sitting between them. Per germline, CDR1 MDHEN and CDR2 SYDVKM. The CDR3 DNA reads as TGTGCCAGCAGTTTCCTCTACATGGCAACCCAGAAAGAGACCCAGTACTTC. Residues: CASSFLYMATQKETQYF.

The chain is built from TRBV7-8 and TRBJ1-2, with 10 bases lining up with TRBD1. The CDR3 length is 14 residues. The germline V gene encodes CDR1 SGHVS and CDR2 FQNEAQ. V was clipped by 5 bases and J by 5 bases; unmatched bases: 5. The CDR3 spells CASSPGGQGYGYTF. The DNA for the CDR3 is TGTGCCAGCAGCCCAGGGGGACAGGGGTATGGCTACACCTTC.

This clonotype was seen a handful of times. The chain recombines TRBV7-9 with TRBJ2-7; tentatively, D is TRBD1 (6 bases). V was shortened by 5 bases and J by 2 bases, with 16 bases between the two germline ends. Germline lookup yields CDR1 SEHNR and CDR2 FQNEAQ (reference sequence). The CDR3 totals 15 residues. The CDR3 DNA reads as TGTGCCAGCAGCCCCCAGGGGAGATACACCTACGAGCAGTACTTC. Its protein product is CASSPQGRYTYEQYF.